The 20 T cell receptor beta chains below come from one sample, sequenced in a study of T-cell reconstitution after alpha-beta-depleted transplantation in children. Unique molecular identifiers featured in how the TCRbeta library was prepared. In TCRdb, the PCR reads were re-called with MiXCR into one record per CDR3 protein. The sample carries just under 550,000 distinct CDR3 sequences, about 17% recorded once. The source material was PBMCs from the stem cell graft donor, sampled from the stem cell graft. The receptors shown here come from a human donor who donated a stem cell graft to a child with acute lymphoblastic leukemia.

The rearrangement joins TRBV7-9 to TRBJ2-1; 10 bases map to TRBD2. V was clipped by 7 bases and J by 8 bases; unmatched bases: 14. This CDR3 region has 16 residues. Germline V gives CDR1 SEHNR, CDR2 FQNEAQ (reference sequence). The CDR3 loop reads CASNPESSGSLYEQFF. DNA of the CDR3: TGTGCCAGCAACCCTGAGTCTAGCGGGAGTTTATATGAGCAGTTCTTC.

The rearrangement links TRBV9 to TRBJ2-7, with unresolved D. Germline-derived CDR1 and CDR2 are SGDLS and YYNGEE. Deletions cut 4 bases from V and 0 bases from J, with 11 bases between. CDR3 length: 14 amino acids. The CDR3 bases are TGTGCCAGCAGCTCTCGACCAAGCTCCTACGAGCAGTACTTC. This encodes CASSSRPSSYEQYF.

This clonotype was seen more than once but under ten times. The chain has TRBV7-8 and TRBJ2-5; tentatively, D is TRBD2 (5 bases). The CDR3 has 13 amino acids. V lost 5 bases, J lost 5 bases, and 12 bases lay in between. Germline V gives CDR1 SGHVS, CDR2 FQNEAQ. CDR3 in DNA: TGTGCCAGCAGCGCTCACAGAGGGGAGACCCAGTACTTC. It codes for CASSAHRGETQYF.

CDR3 sequence: CSARDPSRAHNEQFF. CDR3 nucleotide sequence: TGCAGTGCTAGAGATCCGTCTAGGGCCCACAATGAGCAGTTCTTC. V is TRBV20-1 and J is TRBJ2-1; D call uncertain. CDR3 length: 15 amino acids. The V gene's germline CDR1 is DFQATT and CDR2 SNEGSKA (reference sequence). The germline V and J ends were trimmed by 0 bases and 5 bases, with 14 bases remaining between them.

This rearrangement joins TRBV6-5 to TRBJ2-7, with a tentative D call TRBD2 (6 bases). The CDR3 spans 14 residues. CDR1 and CDR2 (germline): MNHEY, SVGAGI. The ends were cut back, 2 bases at V and 7 bases at J, with 15 bases in the middle. CDR3 nucleotide sequence: TGTGCCAGCAGTTACGTAGGCGGGATGGGGGAGCAGTACTTC. It codes for CASSYVGGMGEQYF.

V and J are TRBV4-1 and TRBJ2-5; 9 bases line up with TRBD1. Germline V gene lookup returns CDR1 MGHRA and CDR2 YSYEKL. The CDR3 runs 16 residues. The trim removed 2 bases at V and 4 bases at J, leaving 8 bases unmatched. The CDR3 protein is CASSQRDRVTAETQYF. CDR3 DNA sequence: TGCGCCAGCAGCCAACGGGACAGGGTTACGGCAGAGACCCAGTACTTC.

The chain has TRBV4-1 and TRBJ2-1; 8 bases are a match to TRBD2. In germline, CDR1 is MGHRA, CDR2 YSYEKL. The CDR3 has 14 residues. After removal of 4 bases from V and 8 bases from J, the junction contained 7 bases not matched to a gene. The CDR3 coding sequence is TGCGCCAGCAGCCCCTCGGCGGGAGGACATGAGCAGTTCTTC. Amino acid sequence: CASSPSAGGHEQFF.

CDR3 nucleotide sequence: TGTGCCAGCAGTTGGAGCGGATCGCCGGATAGGGGGTTCTTC. The encoded protein is CASSWSGSPDRGFF. The rearrangement joins TRBV27 to TRBJ2-1; tentatively, D is TRBD1 or TRBD2 (5 bases each). Germline-derived CDR1 and CDR2 are MNHEY and SMNVEV (reference sequence). Trimming took 4 bases from V and 15 from J, leaving 22 bases between them. The CDR3 sequence is 14 residues long.

This clonotype showed up just a few times. The chain combines TRBV5-1 with TRBJ2-1; 9 nucleotides agree with TRBD1. The CDR3 spans 15 residues. Germline-derived CDR1 and CDR2 are SGHRS and YFSETQ. The V segment lost 8 bases and the J segment 9 bases; nucleotides outside the gene matches: 15. CDR3 loop: CARSHTDRGAGEQFF. CDR3 in DNA: TGCGCCAGATCCCACACGGACAGGGGTGCGGGTGAGCAGTTCTTC.

There are a few counts of this clonotype. The chain employs TRBV4-1 and TRBJ2-6, with D possibly TRBD1 on 6 matching bases. The CDR3 runs 13 residues. V was pared by 10 bases and J by 4 bases, with 11 bases between. The V gene's germline CDR1 is MGHRA and CDR2 YSYEKL. The CDR3 region has the DNA TGCGCCACAGGGGCCTCCGGGGCCAACGTCCTGACTTTC. It yields the protein CATGASGANVLTF.

The J gene is TRBJ2-5, the V gene TRBV5-1; D not certain. Trimming took off 4 bases at V and 3 bases at J, with 13 bases between the two ends. The CDR3 totals 14 residues. CDR1 SGHRS and CDR2 YFSETQ come from the germline V gene. CDR3 DNA: TGCGCCAGCAGCCTGGGCCAGGCAAAAGAGACCCAGTACTTC. This encodes CASSLGQAKETQYF.

The V and J genes are TRBV24-1 and TRBJ2-3, with TRBD1 matching 7 bases. The CDR3 totals 16 residues. V was clipped by 3 bases and J by 1 base; unmatched bases: 6. Germline CDR1 KGHDR, CDR2 SFDVKD. The CDR3 DNA reads TGTGCCACCAGTGATCCGGGACAGAGGGGCACAGATACGCAGTATTTT. It specifies CATSDPGQRGTDTQYF.

This clonotype has more than one count but fewer than ten. The rearrangement joins TRBV5-1 to TRBJ2-7; D might be TRBD1 or TRBD2, each matching 5 bases. The germline CDR1 and CDR2 sequences are SGHRS and YFSETQ. Trimming pared 1 base from V and 4 bases from J, leaving 12 bases between. The CDR3 runs to 14 residues. The CDR3 nucleotides are TGCGCCAGCAGCTTGTACGGGACGGCTTACGAGCAGTACTTC. This encodes CASSLYGTAYEQYF.

The chain joins TRBV12-5 to TRBJ1-5, with 9 bases aligning to TRBD1. The CDR3 runs to 15 residues. Germline loops: CDR1 LGHNT, CDR2 FRNRAP. J was trimmed by 3 bases and V by 6 bases; bases with no gene match: 6. The CDR3 here is CASGFGTGLNQPQHF. Here the CDR3 DNA reads TGTGCTAGTGGATTTGGGACAGGGCTCAATCAGCCCCAGCATTTT.

This clonotype was detected only a few times. The J gene is TRBJ1-5, the V gene TRBV18, with 10 bases identical to TRBD1. Germline values: CDR1 KGHSH, CDR2 LQKENI. V was clipped by 3 bases and J by 6 bases; unmatched bases: 5. This CDR3 has 15 amino acids. The CDR3 reads CASSPGQGYGQPQHF. For the CDR3, the DNA is TGTGCCAGCTCACCGGGACAGGGGTATGGTCAGCCCCAGCATTTT.

The chain is built from TRBV5-4 and TRBJ2-3; 7 positions agree with TRBD2. The germline CDR1 and CDR2 sequences are SGHNT and YYREEE (reference sequence). Trimming at V came to 0 bases and at J to 0 bases, leaving 13 bases not matched to a gene. CDR3 size: 19 residues. The CDR3 loop is CASSLETSSGAPSTDTQYF. The CDR3 DNA reads TGTGCCAGCAGCTTGGAGACGTCTAGCGGAGCACCTAGCACAGATACGCAGTATTTT.

The gene calls are TRBV9 and TRBJ2-7; the D gene is possibly TRBD2 (6 bases). CDR1 is SGDLS and CDR2 is YYNGEE in the germline V gene. V was cut by 4 bases and J by 5 bases, with 19 bases left in between. This CDR3 has 15 amino acids. Here the CDR3 DNA reads TGTGCCAGCAGCACACCGGGAGACGTTGACGACGAGCAGTACTTC. This translates into CASSTPGDVDDEQYF.

The chain joins TRBV5-1 to TRBJ2-6, with a tentative D call TRBD1 (6 bases). Germline V gene lookup returns CDR1 SGHRS and CDR2 YFSETQ. Trimming took 6 bases from V and 0 from J, leaving 13 bases between them. CDR3 size: 16 residues. DNA for the CDR3: TGCGCCAGCACGCCGACAGGAAGCTCTGGGGCCAACGTCCTGACTTTC. It codes for CASTPTGSSGANVLTF.

The gene calls are TRBV12-3 or TRBV12-4 and TRBJ2-1, with a weak D call TRBD2 (6 bases). The CDR3 covers 13 residues. Trimming pared 5 bases from V and 12 bases from J, leaving 17 bases between. CDR3 region: CASSEPPGTRQFF. CDR3 bases: TGTGCCAGCAGTGAACCCCCCGGGACTCGGCAGTTCTTC.

This clonotype was picked up a small number of times. This chain uses TRBV5-1 with TRBJ2-3; TRBD2 matches at 8 bases. Trimming removed 4 bases from V and 5 bases from J; junction bases left unmatched: 15. The length of the CDR3 is 17 residues. Looked up from germline, CDR1 is SGHRS and CDR2 is YFSETQ. The CDR3 DNA sequence: TGCGCCAGCAGCCTCAACCCGAGGGCGGGAGGAGTAGATACGCAGTATTTT. It specifies CASSLNPRAGGVDTQYF.